The sequence of this T cell receptor (beta chain) was determined in a study of response to subunit inactivated influenza vaccine. Via MiXCR, TCRdb re-called the RT-PCR reads, giving one row per CDR3 protein. The sample shows just under 550,000 distinct CDR3 sequences, around 21% of them seen only once. V lost 1 base, J lost 1 base, and 17 bases lay in between. Germline V gene sequence: CDR1 SGHKS, CDR2 YYEKEE (reference sequence). This CDR3 region has 17 residues. These data also formed part of another study, on T cells expressing NK-cell markers. That work adds: With UMIs, 5'RACE template switching was used to make TCR beta cDNA.

This clonotype was obtained from a man between 50 and 59 years old who received an inactivated influenza vaccine. The sequencing here drew on CD4+ T cells sorted from PBMCs, taken 11 to 12 days after vaccination. The V gene is TRBV5-5, the J gene TRBJ2-5; D might be TRBD1 (6 bases). In nucleotides, the CDR3 is TGTGCCAGCAGCTTGCGGTGGGGGACAATGGCCCAAGAGACCCAGTACTTC. This gives the protein CASSLRWGTMAQETQYF.